Included here is one T cell receptor beta chain sequence, with context. It has no known antigen specificity. One base away there is no much larger clone; base qualities are not given. Germline trimming amounts to 3 bases on V and 4 bases on J, with 6 as the count of junction bases outside the gene matches. Taken from the germline V gene (reference sequence), the CDR1 and CDR2 loops are SGHKS and YYEKEE. Spanning cysteine to phenylalanine, the CDR3 consists of 15 amino acids. Left in the record is the CDR3 DNA by itself, 45 bases read in frame from the first base. In light of the paper, this sample's time point label describes: at surgical resection after neoadjuvant nivolumab +/- ipilimumab. The samples were obtained from NEOSTAR, a phase 2 randomized trial that tested neoadjuvant nivolumab or nivolumab plus ipilimumab, followed by surgery, in operable NSCLC. Preparation of the library involved the immunoSEQ multiplex PCR assay. The source study handled its data this way. Repertoires were summarized by richness and clonality, and significantly expanded and contracted clones were identified between pre- and post-therapy samples. Sourced from immuneACCESS, this table was stored by TCRdb with only in-frame sequences that have V and J called. A share of the clones is absent; for the studies checked, an unresolved V gene accounts for under half, and the remainder has no known explanation. V and J calls and clone size come straight from that table; D and trimming were deduced from the DNA. The sample contains 5,100 or so clones, around 67% of them found a single time. The ten largest make up roughly a tenth of the sample.

This specimen comes from a study of neoadjuvant nivolumab and ipilimumab in lung cancer (dated by TCRdb to 2020 to 2022). Some background on the complete study: Intravenous nivolumab was dosed at 3 mg/kg on days 1, 15 and 29, and in the combination arm ipilimumab 1 mg/kg was added on day 1 only. Matched pretherapy and resected tumor pairs were analyzed from seven patients, of whom four had been treated with nivolumab and three with nivolumab plus ipilimumab. TCR repertoires in pretherapy (baseline) peripheral blood were compared with TCR repertoires in tumors resected at surgery after neoadjuvant immune checkpoint blockade. Of the 44 patients with operable NSCLC treated in the trial, some 23 were randomized to nivolumab monotherapy and approximately 21 to nivolumab plus ipilimumab. The major pathologic response (MPR) rate in the intention-to-treat population in each study arm was designated as the primary trial endpoint. General findings and caveats noted by the study authors: A small number of samples was subjected to TCR sequencing. From pretherapy to surgery, tumor T-cell richness and clonality went up in three of three dual-therapy tumors, versus only two of four nivolumab-treated tumors. TCR richness in pretherapy blood showed a positive correlation with richness in tumors resected after neoadjuvant therapy (Spearman R ≈ 0.81). No significant correlation was found between TCR clonality and pathologic tumor regression, and only one major-pathologic-response sample was available for the clonality analysis. Resected tumors had greater TCR richness and clonality than tumor-adjacent uninvolved lung, and increases were observed in more dual-therapy-treated tumors.

The receptor comes from an adult with non-small cell lung cancer. Sequencing was performed on tumor tissue, taken after neoadjuvant nivolumab, alone or with ipilimumab, at or shortly before surgery. Rearrangement joined TRBV5-5 to TRBJ1-2, and 10 bases in between align with TRBD1. Here the CDR3 is given as CASSSRQGAGYGYTF. The bases read TGTGCCAGCAGCTCGCGACAGGGGGCAGGCTATGGCTACACCTTC.